The present entry profiles one T cell receptor beta chain with its context. A read error may produce the germline difference seen at one junction end. The data stem from a study of cytomegalovirus exposure and HLA in healthy donors. Sequencing was performed with immunoSEQ multiplex PCR; in TCRdb, only in-frame clones are kept and a portion is missing. This table has about 160,000 clones, 95% to 97% appearing once. CDR1 is SSHAT and CDR2 is FNYEAQ in the germline V gene (reference sequence). The CDR3 sequence is 13 residues long. The TCR comes from a woman between 18 and 29 years old in good health and CMV-seronegative. The sequenced sample consisted of PBMCs. The chain has TRBV7-7 and TRBJ2-7; D is unresolved. CDR3 sequence (DNA): TGTGCTAGCAGCTTTTCCCCCCTTTCCGAGCAGTACTTC. Translating it yields CASSFSPLSEQYF.